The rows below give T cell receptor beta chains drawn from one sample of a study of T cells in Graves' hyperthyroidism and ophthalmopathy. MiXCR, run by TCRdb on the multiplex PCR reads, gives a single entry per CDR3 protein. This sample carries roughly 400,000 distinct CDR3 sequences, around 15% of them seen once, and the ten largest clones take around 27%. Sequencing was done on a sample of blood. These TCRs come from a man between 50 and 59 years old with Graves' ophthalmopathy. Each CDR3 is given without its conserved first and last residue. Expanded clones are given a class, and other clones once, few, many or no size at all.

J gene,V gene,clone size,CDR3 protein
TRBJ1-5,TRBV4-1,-,ASSQERQGAHQPQH
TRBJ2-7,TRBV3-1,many,ASRPTLGTYEQY
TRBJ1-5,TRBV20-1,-,SARPIRKNQPQH
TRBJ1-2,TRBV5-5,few,ASSLLLGTTNNYGYT
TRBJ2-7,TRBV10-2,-,ASSESRDYHYEQY
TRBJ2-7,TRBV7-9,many,ASSFTGLSYEQY
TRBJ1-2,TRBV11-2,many,ASSSGAGFYGYT
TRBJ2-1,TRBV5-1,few,ASSLEGDFPF
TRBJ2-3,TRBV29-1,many,SVAALATSGEVDTQY
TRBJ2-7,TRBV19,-,ASGLGDHEQY
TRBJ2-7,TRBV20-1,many,SAPGEGNPYEQY
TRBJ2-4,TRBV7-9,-,ASSLLGEAKNIQY
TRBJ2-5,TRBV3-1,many,ASRRTGDNLETQY
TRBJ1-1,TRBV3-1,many,ASSVGQGASAF
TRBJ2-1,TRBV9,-,ASSVQPSGYNEQF
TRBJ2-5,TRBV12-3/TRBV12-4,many,ASSQQGVALETQY
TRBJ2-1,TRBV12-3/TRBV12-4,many,ASREEGGLHNEQF
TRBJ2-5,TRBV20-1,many,SASAAQY
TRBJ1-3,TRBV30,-,AWSRTGLSGNTIY
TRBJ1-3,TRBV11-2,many,ASSLEGGNTIY
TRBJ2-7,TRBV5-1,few,ASSLAGTGYTYEQY
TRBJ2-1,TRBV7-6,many,ASSLAAAGGIEQF
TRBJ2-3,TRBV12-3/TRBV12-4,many,ASIPRFNTDTQY